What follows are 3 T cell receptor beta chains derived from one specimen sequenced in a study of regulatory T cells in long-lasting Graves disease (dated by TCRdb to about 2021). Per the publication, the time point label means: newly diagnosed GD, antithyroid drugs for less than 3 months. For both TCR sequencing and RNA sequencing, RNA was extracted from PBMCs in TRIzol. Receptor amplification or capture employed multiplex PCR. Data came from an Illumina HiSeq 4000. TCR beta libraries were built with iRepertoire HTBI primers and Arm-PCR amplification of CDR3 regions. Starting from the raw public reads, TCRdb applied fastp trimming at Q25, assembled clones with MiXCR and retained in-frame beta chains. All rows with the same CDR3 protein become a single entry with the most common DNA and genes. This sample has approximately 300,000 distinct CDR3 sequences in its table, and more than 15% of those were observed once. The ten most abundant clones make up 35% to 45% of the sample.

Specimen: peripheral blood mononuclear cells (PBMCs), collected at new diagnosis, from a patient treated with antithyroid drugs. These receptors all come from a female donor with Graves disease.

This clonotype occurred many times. The CDR3 sequence: CASSLRTGPSYEQYF. The CDR3 DNA sequence: TGTGCCAGCAGTTTAAGAACAGGGCCTTCCTACGAGCAGTACTTC. The chain has TRBV27 and TRBJ2-7; perhaps TRBD1 as D (6 bases). The germline gives CDR1 MNHEY, CDR2 SMNVEV (reference sequence). V lost 2 bases and J lost 1, with 12 bases in between. The CDR3 consists of 15 residues.

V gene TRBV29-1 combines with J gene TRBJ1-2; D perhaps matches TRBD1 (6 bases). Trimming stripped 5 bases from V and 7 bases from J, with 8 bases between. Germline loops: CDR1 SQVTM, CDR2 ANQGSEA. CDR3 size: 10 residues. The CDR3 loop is CSVTGSGYTF. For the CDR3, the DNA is TGCAGCGTTACAGGGTCTGGCTACACCTTC.

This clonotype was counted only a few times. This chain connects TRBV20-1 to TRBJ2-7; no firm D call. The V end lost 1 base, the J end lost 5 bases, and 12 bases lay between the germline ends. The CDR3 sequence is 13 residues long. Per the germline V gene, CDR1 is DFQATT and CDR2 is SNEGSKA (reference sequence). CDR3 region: CSARASPADEQYF. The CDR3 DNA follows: TGCAGTGCTAGAGCCAGTCCCGCGGACGAGCAGTACTTC.